This passage covers 27 T cell receptor beta chains from one sample sequenced in a study of T cells after posttransplantation cyclophosphamide. Cyclophosphamide on days +3 and +4 followed busulfan-fludarabine conditioning and a marrow graft. Profiling relied on immunoSEQ multiplex PCR, and the TCRdb table lists in-frame clones only, not all of them. The sample was found to contain approximately 15,000 clones, and every one recurs. This material consisted of PBMCs, taken more than 1,000 days after allogeneic stem cell transplant with posttransplant cyclophosphamide. The receptors originated from a female patient in her 40s who received an allogeneic stem cell transplant from a related donor, was CMV-positive, and had no GVHD. The graft donor may have given rise to some T cells.

This clone has only a few counts. This chain uses TRBV6-1 with TRBJ1-1; D is undetermined. Germline assignment: CDR1 MNHNS and CDR2 SASEGT. The CDR3 is 13 residues long. V shed 5 bases and J shed 5 bases, with 12 bases lying between them. The CDR3 spells CASSPATWTEAFF. The CDR3 DNA follows: TGTGCCAGCAGTCCGGCGACATGGACTGAAGCTTTCTTT.

This clone was counted at least ten times. The rearrangement links TRBV6-5 to TRBJ1-2; D may be TRBD1 (6 bases). V was shortened by 0 bases and J by 5 bases, with 13 bases between the two germline ends. The length of the CDR3 is 15 residues. CDR1 and CDR2 (germline): MNHEY, SVGAGI. CDR3 nucleotide sequence: TGTGCCAGCAGTTACTCTATGGGGGCAATTTATGGCTACACCTTC. Protein product: CASSYSMGAIYGYTF.

This clone was seen at least ten times. V gene TRBV15 combines with J gene TRBJ2-2; D gene ambiguous. V dropped 4 bases and J dropped 9 bases, with 9 bases sitting between them. This CDR3 has 12 residues. In germline, CDR1 is LNHNV, CDR2 YYDKDF (reference sequence). The CDR3 nucleotides read TGTGCCACCAGCATTGCCGGGTGGGAGCTGTTTTTT. It yields the protein CATSIAGWELFF.

This clone was recorded many times. The chain uses TRBV7-2 and TRBJ1-1; D gene ambiguous. Trimming left V 5 bases short and J 3 bases short, with 25 bases between. From germline, CDR1 is SGHTA and CDR2 FQGNSA. CDR3 length: 18 residues. Written as DNA, the CDR3 is TGTGCCAGCAGCCTTAGGTTGGTCACAGAATTGGGCTACACTGAAGCTTTCTTT. Its translation: CASSLRLVTELGYTEAFF.

This clone showed up just a few times. In the same sample, other DNA sequences code for this CDR3. This rearrangement joins TRBV9 to TRBJ2-7; no clear D gene. This CDR3 has 15 residues. Germline V gene lookup returns CDR1 SGDLS and CDR2 YYNGEE. The CDR3 is CAICFKQKTAYEQYF. Written as DNA, the CDR3 is TGTGCTATTTGTTTCAAACAGAAGACGGCATACGAGCAGTACTTC.

This chain uses TRBV9 with TRBJ2-5, with D hard to call. The end of the DNA is better explained by TRBJ2-7, so the J call may be wrong. The CDR3 consists of 14 residues. Germline V CDR1 and CDR2: SGDLS, YYNGEE. The CDR3 coding sequence is TGTGCCAGCAGCGTATCGATGCGGTCCTACGAGCAGTACTTC. Its protein is CASSVSMRSYEQYF.

V usage is TRBV28 and J usage is TRBJ1-2; no clear D. Germline V lookup: CDR1 MDHEN, CDR2 SYDVKM. The V and J ends lost 7 bases and 4 bases respectively, with 16 bases between them. The CDR3 consists of 14 residues. The CDR3: CASTLSGPSYGYTF. The CDR3 DNA follows: TGTGCCAGCACCCTAAGTGGTCCGAGCTATGGCTACACCTTC.

This clone showed up many times. The chain is built from TRBV19 and TRBJ2-1; TRBD1 is a possible D gene (6 bases). Germline-derived CDR1 and CDR2 are LNHDA and SQIVND (reference sequence). Trimming took 5 bases from V and 9 from J, leaving 20 bases between them. The CDR3 length is 15 residues. The CDR3 DNA reads TGTGCCAGTAGTGTGAGGGGACAATCGGATCGTGAGCAGTTCTTC. It encodes CASSVRGQSDREQFF.

This clone was observed many times. This rearrangement joins TRBV10-2 to TRBJ1-6; 7 bases fit TRBD1. CDR3 length: 14 amino acids. With V trimmed by 6 bases and J by 10 bases, 9 bases remained unmatched. Germline CDR1 WSHSY, CDR2 SAAADI. The CDR3 nucleotides are TGCGCCAGCAGGATGGACAGGACAGCGTCACCCCTCCACTTT. It encodes CASRMDRTASPLHF.

V is TRBV11-2 and J is TRBJ1-1; weak D call: TRBD1 (6 bases). This CDR3 contains 13 residues. Germline V lookup: CDR1 SGHAT, CDR2 FQNNGV. Trimming took 3 bases from V and 5 from J, leaving 10 bases between them. Written as DNA, the CDR3 is TGTGCCAGCAGCTTCCAACAGGGAACTGAAGCTTTCTTT. Protein product: CASSFQQGTEAFF. The whole variable domain, filled in from reference TRBV11-2 and TRBJ1-1, reads EAGVAQSPRYKIIEKRQSVAFWCNPISGHATLYWYQQILGQGPKLLIQFQNNGVVDDSQLPKDRFSAERLKGVDSTLKIQPAKLEDSAVYLCASSFQQGTEAFFGQGTRLTVV.

Ten or more counts support this clone. The gene calls are TRBV2 and TRBJ2-1; D is perhaps TRBD2 (6 bases). V was shortened by 3 bases and J by 12 bases, with 15 bases between the two germline ends. In germline, CDR1 is SNHLY, CDR2 FYNNEI. CDR3 length equals 13 residues. CDR3 bases: TGTGCCAGCAGTGATAAGAGGCCGGAGGGGCAGTTCTTC. Its translation is CASSDKRPEGQFF. The complete variable domain, with remaining parts taken from reference TRBV2 and TRBJ2-1, reads EPEVTQTPSHQVTQMGQEVILRCVPISNHLYFYWYRQILGQKVEFLVSFYNNEISEKSEIFDDQFSVERPDGSNFTLKIRSTKLEDSAMYFCASSDKRPEGQFFGPGTRLTVL.

V and J are TRBV18 and TRBJ2-1, with TRBD2 identical over 10 bases. This CDR3 has 15 amino acids. CDR1 KGHSH and CDR2 LQKENI come from the germline V gene. V dropped 4 bases and J dropped 7; count of bases not matched to a gene: 7. Written as DNA, the CDR3 is TGTGCCAGCTCACTTTCTAGCGGGGGACGGAATGAGCAGTTCTTC. This sequence encodes CASSLSSGGRNEQFF.

This clone was counted at least ten times. The chain joins TRBV5-6 to TRBJ2-7; a weak D match, TRBD1 (5 bases). The CDR3 sequence is 15 residues long. V was trimmed by 3 bases and J by 3 bases, leaving 16 bases between them. CDR1 is SGHDT and CDR2 is YYEEEE in the germline V gene. The CDR3 DNA sequence: TGTGCCAGCAGCTCACGTTTTAGGGGAATCTACGAGCAGTACTTC. Translation: CASSSRFRGIYEQYF.

The J gene is TRBJ1-1, the V gene TRBV5-1, with TRBD1 as a possible D gene (6 bases). V was trimmed by 0 bases and J by 1 base, leaving 10 bases between them. This CDR3 region has 15 residues. Germline V lookup: CDR1 SGHRS, CDR2 YFSETQ. CDR3 nucleotide sequence: TGCGCCAGCAGCTTGGATGGGGGCGGGAACACTGAAGCTTTCTTT. Translated: CASSLDGGGNTEAFF.

This clone was detected ten times or more. The chain combines TRBV5-6 with TRBJ1-5; no clear D gene. This CDR3 is 12 amino acids long. Germline CDR1 SGHDT, CDR2 YYEEEE. V lost 4 bases and J 6 bases, leaving 8 bases between the germline ends. CDR3: CASSRLSQPQHF. CDR3 DNA sequence: TGTGCCAGCAGCCGCTTGAGTCAGCCCCAGCATTTT.

This clone showed up many times. The CDR3 DNA reads as TGTGCCAGCAGTGTGCGGGCCACTGATCAGCCCCAGCATTTT. This gives the protein CASSVRATDQPQHF. V usage is TRBV6-1 and J usage is TRBJ1-5; D not certain. The CDR3 sequence is 14 residues long. The V and J ends lost 4 bases and 5 bases respectively, with 12 bases between them. Per the germline V gene, CDR1 is MNHNS and CDR2 is SASEGT.

This clone has ten or more counts. This chain joins TRBV2 and TRBJ2-7; 7 bases are a match to TRBD1. The germline V gene has CDR1 SNHLY and CDR2 FYNNEI. The CDR3 is 15 amino acids. Trimming at V came to 3 bases and at J to 3 bases, leaving 8 bases not matched to a gene. DNA for the CDR3: TGTGCCAGCAGTGACGACCTGGGACAGCACTACGAGCAGTACTTC. Protein: CASSDDLGQHYEQYF.

This clone was counted at least ten times. The chain couples TRBV28 to TRBJ1-1; D perhaps matches TRBD1 (5 bases). The CDR3 loop spans 14 amino acids. V lost 7 bases and J lost 0, with 12 bases in between. In germline, CDR1 is MDHEN, CDR2 SYDVKM. DNA of the CDR3: TGTGCCAGCACTTGGGACTCTATGAACACTGAAGCTTTCTTT. This codes for CASTWDSMNTEAFF.

This clone counts as medium-sized. The chain has TRBV4-2 and TRBJ2-5, with D uncertain. V gave up 0 bases and J gave up 1 base, with 6 bases separating them. This CDR3 has 14 amino acids. CDR1 is LGHNA, CDR2 YNFKEQ, per germline. The CDR3 nucleotides read TGTGCCAGCAGCCAAGATTACGGCCAAGAGACCCAGTACTTC. It codes for CASSQDYGQETQYF.

Many counts were recorded for this clone. The V gene is TRBV5-6, the J gene TRBJ1-1, with TRBD1 as a possible D gene (6 bases). The length of the CDR3 is 16 residues. CDR1 and CDR2 from the germline V gene are SGHDT and YYEEEE. Trimming took 1 base from V and 1 from J, leaving 14 bases between them. CDR3 in DNA: TGTGCCAGCAGCTTGAATTTTGGCAGGGGGAACACTGAAGCTTTCTTT. Translating it yields CASSLNFGRGNTEAFF.

This clone was picked up a small number of times. The rearrangement uses TRBV10-3 and TRBJ1-1; D call uncertain. The germline V and J ends were trimmed by 10 bases and 0 bases, with 6 bases remaining between them. The CDR3 is 11 amino acids. The germline CDR1 and CDR2 sequences are ENHRY and SYGVKD. CDR3 DNA: TGTGCCAGCCGGGTGAACACTGAAGCTTTCTTT. It encodes CASRVNTEAFF.

In its sample, this clone was seen a few times. V usage is TRBV5-6 and J usage is TRBJ1-2, with a possible D match to TRBD1 (5 bases). The CDR3 covers 13 residues. From germline, CDR1 is SGHDT and CDR2 YYEEEE. Trimming took 0 bases from V and 5 from J, leaving 8 bases between them. The CDR3 region is CASSLAGGYGYTF. The DNA of the CDR3 is TGTGCCAGCAGCTTGGCGGGGGGGTATGGCTACACCTTC.

The chain couples TRBV9 to TRBJ2-3, with TRBD2 matching over 7 bases. The V segment lost 4 bases and the J segment 4 bases; nucleotides outside the gene matches: 6. Germline V gives CDR1 SGDLS, CDR2 YYNGEE. This CDR3 is 14 amino acids long. The chain's CDR3 is CASSPGLGPDTQYF. CDR3 bases: TGTGCCAGCAGCCCCGGACTAGGGCCAGATACGCAGTATTTT.

A few counts support this clone. V gene TRBV10-3 combines with J gene TRBJ2-7; TRBD2 aligns across 9 bases. CDR3 length: 17 amino acids. Looked up from germline, CDR1 is ENHRY and CDR2 is SYGVKD. Trimming at V came to 1 base and at J to 4 bases, leaving 11 bases not matched to a gene. The CDR3 sequence: CAISEWGPDSGGYEQYF. The CDR3 bases are TGTGCCATCAGTGAGTGGGGACCGGATAGCGGGGGATACGAGCAGTACTTC.

This clone was observed many times. The chain employs TRBV7-6 and TRBJ2-5, with 8 nucleotides matching TRBD2. CDR1 is SGHVS, CDR2 FNYEAQ, per germline. The CDR3 extends over 13 amino acids. Trimming took 10 bases from V and 0 from J; bases not matched to a gene: 4. CDR3 bases: TGTGCCACATCGGGAGGGAACCAAGAGACCCAGTACTTC. The encoded protein is CATSGGNQETQYF.

This clone was found many times. The V call is TRBV7-9, the J call TRBJ1-2, with a possible D match to TRBD1 (6 bases). Germline V CDR1 and CDR2: SEHNR, FQNEAQ (reference sequence). V shed 3 bases and J shed 4 bases, with 15 bases lying between them. CDR3 length: 15 amino acids. CDR3 residues: CASSFSWTESYGYTF. The CDR3 region has the DNA TGTGCCAGCAGCTTTTCGTGGACAGAGAGCTATGGCTACACCTTC.

This clone was recorded at least ten times. The chain recombines TRBV19 with TRBJ1-1, with a weak D call TRBD1 (5 bases). V was trimmed by 7 bases and J by 6 bases, leaving 21 bases between them. Germline CDR1 reads LNHDA; CDR2 reads SQIVND (reference sequence). This CDR3 has 15 amino acids. The CDR3 coding sequence is TGTGCCAGTAATTCGATAGGGGTCGGCCGGTCTGAAGCTTTCTTT. It codes for CASNSIGVGRSEAFF.